These T cell receptor beta chains were read from a single sample in a study of T cell responses to AZD1222 COVID-19 vaccine. Using immunoSEQ multiplex PCR, the repertoire was profiled, and TCRdb retains in-frame clones only, with some absent. The sample contains around 170,000 clones, 88% of which appear only once. The sample here was peripheral blood, taken 28 days after the second AZD1222 dose. The receptors were gathered from an adult who received the AZD1222 COVID-19 vaccine. CDR3s include the opening cysteine and the closing phenylalanine or tryptophan.

v_gene | CDR3aa
TRBV18 | CASSPTDTQYF
TRBV30 | CAWSREGETQYF
TRBV11-3 | CASSLEADYEQYF
TRBV9 | CASSIRPTGATGELFF
TRBV6-2/TRBV6-3 | CASSPLAGGSTDTQYF
TRBV7-9 | CASSSRPVGTDTQYF
TRBV28 | CASSLGGTPYEQYF
TRBV28 | CASSSPSGYTF
TRBV5-8 | CASSLIRGTGLGYTF
TRBV10-3 | CAISSISRQGKGPAETQYF